Below are 17 T cell receptor beta chains sequenced from a single sample in a study of T cell repertoires in cytomegalovirus infection. MiXCR was run by TCRdb on the reads, yielding one entry per CDR3 protein. This sample has about 480,000 distinct CDR3 sequences, with roughly 34% found just once. Which antigens these TCRs recognize remains unknown. Sample: cultured PBMCs, taken from culture after CMV antigen stimulation. All receptors come from a human donor in good health (CMV status not recorded). Some clones in this sample may be carry-over from other donors' samples.

This clonotype was found a few times. The chain is built from TRBV7-2 and TRBJ2-1, with 9 bases lining up with TRBD2. Germline CDR1 SGHTA, CDR2 FQGNSA. CDR3 length equals 14 residues. V was clipped by 5 bases and J by 6 bases; unmatched bases: 5. The CDR3 DNA follows: TGTGCCAGCAGCCTTAGCGGGAGAACCAATGAGCAGTTCTTC. Translation: CASSLSGRTNEQFF.

This clonotype came up a few times. This rearrangement joins TRBV27 to TRBJ2-4; a possible D gene is TRBD1 (6 bases). V was shortened by 2 bases and J by 6 bases, with 11 bases between the two germline ends. This CDR3 has 14 amino acids. Germline lookup yields CDR1 MNHEY and CDR2 SMNVEV (reference sequence). In DNA, the CDR3 is TGTGCCAGCAGTTTAGTCGGCAGGGGAAACATTCAGTACTTC. Translated: CASSLVGRGNIQYF.

This clonotype was observed a handful of times. This chain links TRBV30 with TRBJ2-1, with 14 nucleotides matching TRBD2. In germline, CDR1 is GTSNPN, CDR2 SVGIG (reference sequence). V shed 0 bases, J shed 9 bases, and the junction held 4 bases outside the gene matches. CDR3 size: 15 residues. This CDR3 is CAWSVKGLAGGEQFF. Written as DNA, the CDR3 is TGTGCCTGGAGTGTTAAAGGACTAGCGGGAGGTGAGCAGTTCTTC.

This clonotype was detected a few times. CDR3 residues: CASSIALAGGNEQFF. The CDR3 bases are TGTGCCAGTAGTATAGCACTAGCAGGGGGCAATGAGCAGTTCTTC. V gene TRBV19 combines with J gene TRBJ2-1; D is possibly TRBD1 (7 bases). CDR3 length equals 15 residues. The ends were cut back, 1 base at V and 6 bases at J, with 13 bases in the middle. The germline gives CDR1 LNHDA, CDR2 SQIVND (reference sequence).

This clonotype was found a few times. The V call is TRBV4-2, the J call TRBJ2-1; D is ambiguous. The V end was cut by 0 bases, the J end by 8 bases, with 14 bases between. CDR1 LGHNA and CDR2 YNFKEQ come from the germline V gene. This CDR3 region has 15 residues. The chain's CDR3 is CASSQDPSPSYEQFF. The CDR3 DNA follows: TGTGCCAGCAGCCAAGATCCATCCCCGTCCTATGAGCAGTTCTTC.

A few counts support this clonotype. The rearrangement links TRBV6-1 to TRBJ2-2; a weak D match, TRBD1 (6 bases). Germline V gene data show CDR1 as MNHNS and CDR2 as SASEGT. The V end lost 5 bases, the J end lost 2 bases, and 12 bases lay between the germline ends. The CDR3 has 15 residues. The CDR3 is CASSNPGQNTGELFF. The CDR3 DNA follows: TGTGCCAGCAGTAACCCGGGACAAAACACCGGGGAGCTGTTTTTT.

V gene TRBV20-1 combines with J gene TRBJ1-6; D uncertain. The V gene lost 0 bases and the J gene lost 0 bases, with 12 bases spanning the gap. Germline V gene sequence: CDR1 DFQATT, CDR2 SNEGSKA (reference sequence). The CDR3 loop spans 17 amino acids. The DNA of the CDR3 is TGCAGTGCTAGAGATATGGAGGCGGGCTCCTATAATTCACCCCTCCACTTT. Residues: CSARDMEAGSYNSPLHF.

This clonotype was seen a handful of times. The chain employs TRBV10-3 and TRBJ2-7; 11 bases align to TRBD2. With 4 bases clipped from V and 5 bases from J, the junction kept 13 bases outside the gene matches. The CDR3 contains 17 residues. The V gene's germline CDR1 is ENHRY and CDR2 SYGVKD. The CDR3 here is CAISVAPTSGATHEQYF. The CDR3 DNA reads TGTGCCATCAGTGTCGCCCCGACTAGCGGGGCAACCCACGAGCAGTACTTC.

This clonotype has only a few counts. The chain is built from TRBV7-6 and TRBJ2-3; 7 positions agree with TRBD2. This CDR3 is built from 16 residues. V lost 5 bases, J lost 1 base, and 9 bases stayed unmatched. In germline, CDR1 is SGHVS, CDR2 FNYEAQ. The DNA for the CDR3 is TGTGCCAGCAGCCCTATAGGCGGGAGAGGCACAGATACGCAGTATTTT. Protein: CASSPIGGRGTDTQYF.

This clonotype was observed many times. J is TRBJ2-7 and V is TRBV20-1, with D possibly matching TRBD2 (5 bases). V was shortened by 7 bases and J by 0 bases, with 10 bases between the two germline ends. In germline, CDR1 is DFQATT, CDR2 SNEGSKA (reference sequence). The CDR3 totals 12 residues. The CDR3 nucleotides read TGCAGTGTGTCAGGACTCTCCTACGAGCAGTACTTC. Translating gives CSVSGLSYEQYF.

This clonotype showed up just a few times. The rearrangement links TRBV7-6 to TRBJ2-1, with D tentatively TRBD1 or TRBD2 (5 bases each). Germline V gene data show CDR1 as SGHVS and CDR2 as FNYEAQ. This CDR3 has 16 amino acids. V was trimmed by 6 bases and J by 7 bases, leaving 22 bases between them. CDR3 sequence reads: CASSPRVATAPNEQFF. The CDR3, as DNA: TGTGCCAGCAGTCCGCGGGTAGCGACAGCACCAAATGAGCAGTTCTTC. The full variable domain, completed using reference TRBV7-6 and TRBJ2-1, is GAGVSQSPRYKVTKRGQDVALRCDPISGHVSLYWYRQALGQGPEFLTYFNYEAQQDKSGLPNDRFSAERPEGSISTLTIQRTEQRDSAMYRCASSPRVATAPNEQFFGPGTRLTVL.

This clonotype showed up just once. At one end the junction does not follow the germline gene, possibly because of a read error. This sequence joins TRBV18 and TRBJ2-5; no reliable D call. Germline V gives CDR1 KGHSH, CDR2 LQKENI. The CDR3 extends over 15 amino acids. The CDR3 DNA reads TGTGCCAGCTCGCCACCCTCGGACCCGCAAGAGACCCAGTACTTC. This gives the protein CASSPPSDPQETQYF.

The rearrangement joins TRBV7-2 to TRBJ1-2; TRBD1 might be the D (6 bases). V was clipped by 5 bases and J by 8 bases, with 12 bases between them. Germline V gene lookup returns CDR1 SGHTA and CDR2 FQGNSA. The CDR3 length is 12 residues. The CDR3 sequence is CASSANRVGYTF. CDR3 DNA: TGTGCCAGCAGCGCAAACAGGGTAGGCTACACCTTC.

The chain is built from TRBV7-9 and TRBJ1-2; D may be TRBD1 (6 bases). CDR1 and CDR2 from the germline V gene are SEHNR and FQNEAQ (reference sequence). This CDR3 is 17 amino acids long. V dropped 5 bases and J dropped 0 bases, with 19 bases sitting between them. The CDR3: CASSPRGGRNPNYGYTF. In nucleotides, the CDR3 is TGTGCCAGCAGCCCAAGGGGGGGGCGCAACCCTAACTATGGCTACACCTTC. The full variable domain, rest sourced from reference TRBV7-9 and TRBJ1-2, is DTGVSQNPRHKITKRGQNVTFRCDPISEHNRLYWYRQTLGQGPEFLTYFQNEAQLEKSRLLSDRFSAERPKGSFSTLEIQRTEQGDSAMYLCASSPRGGRNPNYGYTFGSGTRLTVV.

The V and J genes are TRBV20-1 and TRBJ2-5, with D possibly being TRBD1 or TRBD2 (5 bases each). The CDR3 contains 14 residues. Per germline, CDR1 DFQATT and CDR2 SNEGSKA (reference sequence). V was trimmed by 3 bases and J by 4 bases, leaving 15 bases between them. CDR3 sequence: CSASGDGGGETQYF. In nucleotides, the CDR3 is TGCAGTGCTAGTGGGGATGGGGGTGGAGAGACCCAGTACTTC.

This clonotype was seen a single time. A read error may be the cause here, since a much bigger clone is one base away. The chain recombines TRBV7-9 with TRBJ2-7; 12 bases align to TRBD2. The CDR3 is 16 residues long. Germline V gene sequence: CDR1 SEHNR, CDR2 FQNEAQ (reference sequence). In DNA, the CDR3 is TGTGCCGGCAGCTTATCACCGACTAGCGGGAGACGCGAGCAGTACTTC. This codes for CAGSLSPTSGRREQYF.

The chain combines TRBV12-3 or TRBV12-4 with TRBJ2-1; TRBD2 matches at 10 bases. The V gene end was trimmed by 6 bases and the J gene end by 10 bases; junction bases not matched to a gene: 12. The CDR3 runs 15 residues. The CDR3 sequence is CASSIPSGSRREQFF. DNA of the CDR3: TGTGCCAGCAGCATTCCTAGCGGGAGTCGGCGCGAGCAGTTCTTC.